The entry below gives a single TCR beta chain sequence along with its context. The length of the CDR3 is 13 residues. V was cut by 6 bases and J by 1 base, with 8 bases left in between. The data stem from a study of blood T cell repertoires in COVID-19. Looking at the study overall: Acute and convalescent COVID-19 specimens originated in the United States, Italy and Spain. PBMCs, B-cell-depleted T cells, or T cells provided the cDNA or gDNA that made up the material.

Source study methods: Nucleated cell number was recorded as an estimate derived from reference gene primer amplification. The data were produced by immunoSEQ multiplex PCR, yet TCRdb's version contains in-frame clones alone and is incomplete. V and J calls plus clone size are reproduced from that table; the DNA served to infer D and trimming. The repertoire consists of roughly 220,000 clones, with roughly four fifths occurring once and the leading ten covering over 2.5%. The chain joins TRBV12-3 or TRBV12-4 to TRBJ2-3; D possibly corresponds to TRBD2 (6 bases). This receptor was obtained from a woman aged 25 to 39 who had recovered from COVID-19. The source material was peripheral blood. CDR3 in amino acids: CASRGRRTDTQYF. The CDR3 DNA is TGTGCCAGCAGGGGGAGGCGCACAGATACGCAGTATTTT.